These 3 T cell receptor beta chains came from one sample sequenced in a study of cytomegalovirus exposure and HLA in healthy donors. Sequenced by immunoSEQ multiplex PCR; TCRdb stores in-frame clones only, minus some. The sample has under 130,000 clones; about 88% are singletons. The specimen was PBMCs. The source of these receptors is a woman aged 18-35 years in good health and CMV-seropositive.

V gene TRBV7-8 combines with J gene TRBJ1-3, with 9 bases identical to TRBD1. V lost 6 bases to trimming and J lost 4 bases; unmatched junction nucleotides: 16. Per germline, CDR1 SGHVS and CDR2 FQNEAQ. The length of the CDR3 is 18 residues. CDR3 sequence: CASRPRLGTGKRGNTIYF. The CDR3 coding sequence is TGTGCCAGCAGGCCCCGTCTCGGGACAGGGAAAAGGGGAAACACCATATATTTT.

The chain combines TRBV2 with TRBJ2-7, with 8 bases matching TRBD1. The CDR3 is 17 amino acids. Germline loops: CDR1 SNHLY, CDR2 FYNNEI. V lost 2 bases and J lost 1; bases outside the gene matches: 10. CDR3 region: CASSEPYRGYGSYEQYF. The CDR3 nucleotides are TGTGCCAGCAGTGAACCCTACAGGGGGTATGGGTCCTACGAGCAGTACTTC.

This chain uses TRBV7-8 with TRBJ2-2; D unresolved. Germline V lookup: CDR1 SGHVS, CDR2 FQNEAQ. V was cut by 1 base and J by 8 bases, with 5 bases left in between. This CDR3 is built from 12 residues. The CDR3 DNA is TGTGCCAGCAGCTTAGTTCCGGGGGAGCTGTTTTTT. Residues: CASSLVPGELFF.